This TCR beta chain was retrieved from a study of regulatory T cells in long-lasting Graves disease. Overall study results and limits: More public clonotypes were shared by persistent patients (around 2,500) than by new patients (approximately 990).

In building TCR beta libraries, iRepertoire HTBI primers were used together with Arm-PCR of CDR3 regions. TCRdb passed the multiplex PCR reads through MiXCR, listing each CDR3 protein once. The repertoire holds over 350,000 distinct CDR3 sequences, with 12% to 15% as singletons. Germline V lookup: CDR1 MDHEN, CDR2 SYDVKM. The CDR3 length is 14 residues. The V and J ends lost 2 bases and 1 base respectively, with 8 bases between them. In this sample, this clonotype turned up many times. Its antigen is undetermined. The time point was: newly diagnosed GD, antithyroid drugs for less than 3 months. Construction of the TCR library relied on RNA isolated from PBMCs. These data were likewise used in another study, on T cells in Graves' hyperthyroidism and ophthalmopathy. That work states: An initial round of RT-PCR targeting the TCR CDR3 relied on the HTBI primer set.

This clonotype was sampled from a woman aged 50 to 60 with Graves disease. The chain carries TRBV28 and TRBJ1-2; D uncertain. Sequences were derived from peripheral blood mononuclear cells (PBMCs), sampled at new diagnosis, from a patient treated with antithyroid drugs. CDR3 sequence: CASSLRTDNYGYTF. The CDR3 bases are TGTGCCAGCAGTTTACGGACGGATAACTATGGCTACACCTTC.